This entry describes one TCR beta chain. This sample was taken from a study of blood T cell repertoires in COVID-19. Study-level background: Italy, Spain and the United States were the sources of the convalescent and acute COVID-19 samples. PBMCs, B-cell-depleted T cells, or T cells provided the cDNA or gDNA that made up the material.

Original analysis: Researchers report that nucleated cell counts were estimated from reference gene primer amplification. Sequencing used immunoSEQ multiplex PCR; TCRdb keeps in-frame clones, though not all of them. V, J and clone size are those of that table, while D and trimming were read from the DNA. The table has 150,000 to 200,000 clones, about four fifths seen once. V lost 4 bases and J 7 bases, leaving 19 bases between the germline ends. The CDR3 loop spans 16 amino acids. Germline assignment: CDR1 MGHDK and CDR2 SYGVNS. The chain combines TRBV25-1 with TRBJ1-4; tentative D call: TRBD1 (6 bases). This receptor was obtained from a man between 60 and 75 years old with acute or convalescent COVID-19. The sample consisted of peripheral blood. This chain's CDR3 is CASSGVGYREGEKLFF. The CDR3 bases are TGTGCCAGCAGTGGGGTGGGGTACAGGGAGGGTGAAAAACTGTTTTTT.